This T cell receptor (beta chain) was retrieved from a study of blood T cell repertoires in COVID-19. Profiling relied on immunoSEQ multiplex PCR, and the TCRdb table lists in-frame clones only, not all of them. The sample includes 95,000 to 150,000 clones, approximately 83% of them seen just once. V gave up 0 bases and J gave up 3 bases, with 9 bases separating them. This CDR3 region has 14 residues. Germline-derived CDR1 and CDR2 are SGHRS and YFSETQ. J is TRBJ2-5 and V is TRBV5-1; perhaps TRBD1 as D (6 bases). Sample: peripheral blood. This TCR came from an elderly woman with acute or convalescent COVID-19. In nucleotides, the CDR3 is TGCGCCAGCAGCTTGGCCTCAGGGGAAGAGACCCAGTACTTC. Amino acids: CASSLASGEETQYF. The variable domain in full, completed from reference TRBV5-1 and TRBJ2-5, reads KAGVTQTPRYLIKTRGQQVTLSCSPISGHRSVSWYQQTPGQGLQFLFEYFSETQRNKGNFPGRFSGRQFSNSRSEMNVSTLELGDSALYLCASSLASGEETQYFGPGTRLLVL.